These 2 T cell receptor beta chains were sequenced from one sample in a study of response to subunit inactivated influenza vaccine. From the RT-PCR reads, TCRdb called clonotypes with MiXCR, one entry per CDR3 protein. The sample has roughly 160,000 distinct CDR3 sequences; over 8.5% are singletons. The material was CD8+ T cells sorted from PBMCs, obtained about 24 months after vaccination. The receptors originated from a man between 50 and 75 years old who received an inactivated influenza vaccine.

This clonotype was found a few times. This rearrangement joins TRBV3-1 to TRBJ2-5; D not certain. This CDR3 comprises 13 residues. Per germline, CDR1 LGHDT and CDR2 YNNKEL (reference sequence). Trimming left V 0 bases short and J 3 bases short, with 5 bases between. DNA of the CDR3: TGTGCCAGCAGCCAAGAGACTGAAGAGACCCAGTACTTC. Translating it yields CASSQETEETQYF.

The chain is built from TRBV5-8 and TRBJ2-2; no firm D call. This CDR3 spans 14 amino acids. Between the trimmed V and J ends, which lost 7 bases and 1 base, there was a span of 11 bases. Germline V CDR1 and CDR2: SGHTS, YDEGEE. The CDR3 here is CASFKTLNTGELFF. CDR3 nucleotides: TGTGCCAGCTTTAAAACGTTGAACACCGGGGAGCTGTTTTTT.